These 15 T cell receptor beta chains were sequenced from one sample in a study of glioma-infiltrating T cells. Amplification of TCR alpha and beta CDR3 regions from RNA used iRepertoire nested multiplex PCR. TCRdb passed the multiplex PCR reads through MiXCR, listing each CDR3 protein once. The sample has 150,000 or so distinct CDR3 sequences, about two fifths seen once; the top ten hold over 15%. The sequenced sample was glioma tissue, nonneoplastic brain tissue, or PBMCs (not recorded which). These receptors came from a human donor with low-grade glioma or glioblastoma, undergoing nonglioma brain surgery, or in good health (not recorded which).

This clonotype turned up a few times. The V gene is TRBV7-2, the J gene TRBJ2-3; no reliable D call. Trimming stripped 5 bases from V and 0 bases from J, with 9 bases between. From germline, CDR1 is SGHTA and CDR2 FQGNSA. The length of the CDR3 is 14 residues. The CDR3 sequence is CASSPGPSTDTQYF. The CDR3 region has the DNA TGTGCCAGCAGCCCCGGGCCTAGCACAGATACGCAGTATTTT.

This chain connects TRBV12-3 or TRBV12-4 to TRBJ1-5, with unresolved D. Between the trimmed V and J ends, which lost 3 bases and 0 bases, there was a span of 6 bases. This CDR3 spans 14 amino acids. CDR3 region: CASSFVLSNQPQHF. The CDR3 DNA is TGTGCCAGCAGTTTTGTTCTTAGCAATCAGCCCCAGCATTTT.

Here the CDR3 reads CASSGSSGGGGQPQHF. CDR3 in DNA: TGTGCCAGCAGTGGAAGCTCTGGGGGGGGTGGCCAGCCCCAGCATTTT. J is TRBJ1-5 and V is TRBV7-2, with D perhaps TRBD1 (5 bases). The V end was cut by 6 bases, the J end by 7 bases, with 22 bases between. Looked up from germline, CDR1 is SGHTA and CDR2 is FQGNSA. The CDR3 contains 16 residues. The full variable domain, rest sourced from reference TRBV7-2 and TRBJ1-5, is GAGVSQSPSNKVTEKGKDVELRCDPISGHTALYWYRQSLGQGLEFLIYFQGNSAPDKSGLPSDRFSAERTGGSVSTLTIQRTQQEDSAVYLCASSGSSGGGGQPQHFGDGTRLSIL.

This clonotype was found a few times. The J gene is TRBJ1-1, the V gene TRBV6-2 or TRBV6-3; 10 bases line up with TRBD1. CDR3 length: 15 residues. J lost 6 bases, V lost 5 bases, and 9 bases had no gene match. Germline V gene sequence: CDR1 MNHEY, CDR2 SVGEGT. The CDR3 spells CASSESGTGVPEAFF. As DNA, the CDR3 is TGTGCCAGCAGTGAATCCGGGACAGGGGTTCCTGAAGCTTTCTTT.

This clonotype showed up many times. The DNA of the CDR3 is TGTGCCAGCAGTTACGGACGAAACACTGAAGCTTTCTTT. It yields the protein CASSYGRNTEAFF. The V call is TRBV6-2 or TRBV6-3, the J call TRBJ1-1; no clear D. From germline, CDR1 is MNHEY and CDR2 SVGEGT. With 2 bases removed from V and 2 bases from J, the gap between germline ends came to 6 bases. There are 13 residues in the CDR3.

About this clonotype: A single base separates this from a much larger clone, so it may be a read error. The gene calls are TRBV20-1 and TRBJ1-1; tentative D call: TRBD1 (6 bases). The ends were cut back, 5 bases at V and 0 bases at J, with 10 bases in the middle. CDR1 is DFQATT, CDR2 SNEGSKA, per germline (reference sequence). The CDR3 totals 13 residues. The CDR3 here is CSAPTGMNTEAFF. The CDR3, as DNA: TGCAGTGCTCCCACAGGGATGAACACTGAAGCTTTCTTT.

Of note for this clonotype: This may stem from a read error, because a much larger clone lies one nucleotide away. This chain connects TRBV10-3 to TRBJ2-1, with no clear D. The length of the CDR3 is 14 residues. Per the germline V gene, CDR1 is ENHRY and CDR2 is SYGVKD. CDR3 amino acids: CASSYNPQRNEQFF. DNA of the CDR3: TGTGCCAGCAGTTACAATCCCCAGAGGAATGAGCAGTTCTTC.

The chain employs TRBV28 and TRBJ2-7; 8 nucleotides agree with TRBD2. The CDR3 has 17 residues. Germline V lookup: CDR1 MDHEN, CDR2 SYDVKM. V gave up 5 bases and J gave up 5 bases; unmatched junction bases: 17. DNA for the CDR3: TGTGCCAGCAGTGAACAGGGCGCCAGCGGGAGAATGGACGAGCAGTACTTC. This encodes CASSEQGASGRMDEQYF.

This chain links TRBV6-1 with TRBJ2-1; maybe TRBD1 (6 bases). Germline V gene data show CDR1 as MNHNS and CDR2 as SASEGT. Trimming removed 2 bases from V and 5 bases from J, with 13 bases in between. This CDR3 is built from 15 residues. CDR3 sequence (DNA): TGTGCCAGCAGTGAAATGGCAGGGGTTCACAATGAGCAGTTCTTC. Amino acid sequence: CASSEMAGVHNEQFF.

The chain is built from TRBV2 and TRBJ1-4, with unresolved D. CDR1 SNHLY and CDR2 FYNNEI come from the germline V gene. The V end lost 7 bases, the J end lost 2 bases, and 11 bases lay between the germline ends. The CDR3 loop spans 14 amino acids. Here the CDR3 reads CASTGTTTNEKLFF. In DNA, the CDR3 is TGTGCCAGCACCGGAACCACGACTAATGAAAAACTGTTTTTT. The variable domain in full, with the rest retrieved from reference TRBV2 and TRBJ1-4, is EPEVTQTPSHQVTQMGQEVILRCVPISNHLYFYWYRQILGQKVEFLVSFYNNEISEKSEIFDDQFSVERPDGSNFTLKIRSTKLEDSAMYFCASTGTTTNEKLFFGSGTQLSVL.

Of note for this clonotype: The junction shows a germline mismatch at one end, possibly a read error. The rearrangement links TRBV7-9 to TRBJ1-1; maybe TRBD1 (5 bases). CDR1 and CDR2 from the germline V gene are SEHNR and FQNEAQ (reference sequence). This CDR3 comprises 10 residues. This CDR3 is CVGQNTEAFF. DNA of the CDR3: TGCGTTGGACAGAACACTGAAGCTTTCTTT. The entire variable domain, with the rest obtained from reference TRBV7-9 and TRBJ1-1, is as follows: DTGVSQNPRHKITKRGQNVTFRCDPISEHNRLYWYRQTLGQGPEFLTYFQNEAQLEKSRLLSDRFSAERPKGSFSTLEIQRTEQGDSAMYLCVGQNTEAFFGQGTRLTVV.

This clonotype came up a few times. The CDR3 DNA sequence: TGTGCCACCAGCAGAGACCGGGACAGGGGAAAAGAGCAGTACTTC. Amino acid sequence: CATSRDRDRGKEQYF. The chain combines TRBV15 with TRBJ2-7; TRBD1 aligns across 10 bases. Losses at the gene ends were 0 bases for V and 7 bases for J; bases not matched to a gene: 6. CDR1 and CDR2 (germline): LNHNV, YYDKDF (reference sequence). The CDR3 consists of 15 residues.

This clonotype came up a few times. The rearrangement uses TRBV29-1 and TRBJ1-1; D possibly corresponds to TRBD1 (6 bases). This CDR3 contains 14 residues. V was trimmed by 0 bases and J by 10 bases, leaving 18 bases between them. Germline CDR1 is SQVTM and CDR2 is ANQGSEA. The CDR3 protein is CSVEDRGRGMAAFF. Here the CDR3 DNA reads TGCAGCGTTGAAGATCGGGGCAGGGGCATGGCAGCTTTCTTT.

This clonotype was recorded only once. V usage is TRBV28 and J usage is TRBJ2-1; D may be TRBD2 (5 bases). V gave up 7 bases and J gave up 6 bases, with 19 bases separating them. Germline-derived CDR1 and CDR2 are MDHEN and SYDVKM. The length of the CDR3 is 15 residues. CDR3 loop: CASTQLRGNFNEQFF. The CDR3 DNA is TGTGCCAGCACCCAGCTTCGGGGTAATTTCAATGAGCAGTTCTTC.

This clonotype occurred many times. V and J are TRBV25-1 and TRBJ2-1; 12 bases match TRBD2. With V trimmed by 7 bases and J by 9 bases, 4 bases remained unmatched. Germline values: CDR1 MGHDK, CDR2 SYGVNS. This CDR3 contains 13 residues. CDR3 in amino acids: CASKLAGGREQFF. The CDR3 DNA reads as TGTGCCAGCAAGCTAGCGGGGGGGCGTGAGCAGTTCTTC. Full variable domain (missing parts from reference TRBV25-1 and TRBJ2-1): EADIYQTPRYLVIGTGKKITLECSQTMGHDKMYWYQQDPGMELHLIHYSYGVNSTEKGDLSSESTVSRIRTEHFPLTLESARPSHTSQYLCASKLAGGREQFFGPGTRLTVL.